Listed below are T cell receptor beta chains from one sample, sequenced in a study of T cell responses to AZD1222 COVID-19 vaccine. TCRdb keeps only in-frame clones here, not all; method: immunoSEQ multiplex PCR. The data contain about 130,000 clones, 65% to 90% of them seen just once; the ten biggest clones take up about a fifth. Specimen: peripheral blood, collected on day 0 of AZD1222 vaccination. The receptors come from an adult in good health. Each CDR3 is given with its conserved first and last residue. Fields, in order: J gene, D gene, clone size, V gene, CDR3 DNA, CDR3 protein. D genes are given only for firm matches. The listing skips clone size in some rows; elsewhere it reads once, few, many or a size class.

J gene: TRBJ2-7; D gene: TRBD1; clone size: -; V gene: TRBV7-9; CDR3 DNA: TGTGCCAGCAGGCCCGGGACAGGGAGCTCCTACGAGCAGTACTTC; CDR3 protein: CASRPGTGSSYEQYF
J gene: TRBJ2-7; D gene: -; clone size: -; V gene: TRBV7-8; CDR3 DNA: TGTGCCAGCAGCTTAGTCGGTGCAGGGAACCACGAGCAGTACTTC; CDR3 protein: CASSLVGAGNHEQYF
J gene: TRBJ2-5; D gene: -; clone size: -; V gene: TRBV24-1; CDR3 DNA: TGTGCCACCAGTGATGCAGAGGGCGGACCCAGGGGCGAAGAGACCCAGTACTTC; CDR3 protein: CATSDAEGGPRGEETQYF
J gene: TRBJ1-1; D gene: -; clone size: -; V gene: TRBV7-2; CDR3 DNA: TGTGCCAGCAGCTTTCCAGGGAACACTGAAGCTTTCTTT; CDR3 protein: CASSFPGNTEAFF
J gene: TRBJ1-6; D gene: TRBD1; clone size: -; V gene: TRBV9; CDR3 DNA: TGTGCCAGCAGCGGCCGGGACAGGGCATCACCCCTCCACTTT; CDR3 protein: CASSGRDRASPLHF
J gene: TRBJ1-6; D gene: TRBD1; clone size: -; V gene: TRBV7-2; CDR3 DNA: TGTGCCAGCAGCTTGGACAGGGTAAAATCACCCCTCCACTTT; CDR3 protein: CASSLDRVKSPLHF
J gene: TRBJ2-7; D gene: -; clone size: -; V gene: TRBV19; CDR3 DNA: TGTGCCAGTAGTATTCAGGCGGCATACGAGCAGTACTTC; CDR3 protein: CASSIQAAYEQYF
J gene: TRBJ1-1; D gene: -; clone size: -; V gene: TRBV2; CDR3 DNA: TGTGCCAGCAGTGCGACAGGTGAAGCTTTCTTT; CDR3 protein: CASSATGEAFF
J gene: TRBJ2-2; D gene: -; clone size: -; V gene: TRBV7-9; CDR3 DNA: TGTGCCAGCAGCCCCTTAGAGTTAACCGGGGAGCTGTTTTTT; CDR3 protein: CASSPLELTGELFF
J gene: TRBJ1-5; D gene: -; clone size: -; V gene: TRBV5-1; CDR3 DNA: TGCGCCAGCAGCTTGGATGGGTTGGTGTCGCCCCAGCATTTT; CDR3 protein: CASSLDGLVSPQHF
J gene: TRBJ2-5; D gene: -; clone size: -; V gene: TRBV7-2; CDR3 DNA: TGTGCCAGCAGCGCGGGGCTGGGAGGGACCCAGTACTTC; CDR3 protein: CASSAGLGGTQYF
J gene: TRBJ2-6; D gene: TRBD1; clone size: -; V gene: TRBV2; CDR3 DNA: TGTGCCAGCAGTGGGGATCCGGGACAGTGGGTCCCTGGGGCCAACGTCCTGACTTTC; CDR3 protein: CASSGDPGQWVPGANVLTF
J gene: TRBJ2-1; D gene: TRBD1; clone size: -; V gene: TRBV14; CDR3 DNA: TGTGCCAGCAGTCCTACAGGGGGCTCCTACAATGAGCAGTTCTTC; CDR3 protein: CASSPTGGSYNEQFF
J gene: TRBJ1-5; D gene: -; clone size: -; V gene: TRBV6-1; CDR3 DNA: TGTGCCAGCAGTGGACGGACAGTTAACAGCAATCAGCCCCAGCATTTT; CDR3 protein: CASSGRTVNSNQPQHF
J gene: TRBJ1-2; D gene: -; clone size: few; V gene: TRBV27; CDR3 DNA: TGTGCCAGCAGTTTGAACGGGGCCTACTATGGCTACACCTTC; CDR3 protein: CASSLNGAYYGYTF
J gene: TRBJ1-1; D gene: -; clone size: -; V gene: TRBV5-1; CDR3 DNA: TGCGCCAGCAGCCTTGACGGGCCGGGGACTGAAGCTTTCTTT; CDR3 protein: CASSLDGPGTEAFF
J gene: TRBJ1-1; D gene: -; clone size: -; V gene: TRBV14; CDR3 DNA: TGTGCCAGCAGCCAAAGCGGGGGCGAAGCTTTCTTT; CDR3 protein: CASSQSGGEAFF
J gene: TRBJ2-7; D gene: -; clone size: -; V gene: TRBV19; CDR3 DNA: TGTGCCAGTAGTATCGAACAGGGCGTTCTACTCTACGAGCAGTACTTC; CDR3 protein: CASSIEQGVLLYEQYF
J gene: TRBJ1-5; D gene: -; clone size: -; V gene: TRBV7-2; CDR3 DNA: TGTGCCAGCAGGTTAGAGGGGGCCCAGCATTTT; CDR3 protein: CASRLEGAQHF
J gene: TRBJ2-7; D gene: TRBD1; clone size: -; V gene: TRBV7-8; CDR3 DNA: TGTGCCAGCAGCCGAGGGGGGGACAGGGTTTCCGAGCAGTACTTC; CDR3 protein: CASSRGGDRVSEQYF